This T cell receptor (beta chain) was sequenced during a study of T cell responses to AZD1222 COVID-19 vaccine. In the study overall: Second-dose intervals near 4 or 12 weeks were combined. General study findings and limits: Regions 160-218 and 743-854 dominated among vaccine-associated CD4 TCRs spanning spike. Repertoire sampling was restricted to post-peak T cell response timepoints. Donors were mostly white British, more females; clonal diversity possibly underestimated.

Turning to this clone: What it recognizes is unknown.

Here immunoSEQ multiplex PCR was the method, and the copy in TCRdb shows in-frame clones only, minus some. The sample yields some 190,000 clones, 75% to 90% seen once. The CDR3 contains 15 residues. Per the germline V gene, CDR1 is GTSNPN and CDR2 is SVGIG (reference sequence). Between the trimmed V and J ends, which lost 4 bases and 9 bases, there was a span of 22 bases. The clonotype originates from an adult in good health. This chain uses TRBV30 with TRBJ1-5, with a possible D match to TRBD1 (6 bases). Sequenced here: peripheral blood, sampled on day 0 of AZD1222 vaccination. This CDR3 reads CAWNSGAYGNGPQHF. The CDR3 bases are TGTGCCTGGAATTCAGGGGCTTATGGCAATGGGCCCCAGCATTTT.